This is a list of T cell receptor beta chains from one sample in a study of blood T cell repertoires in COVID-19. This table comes from immunoSEQ multiplex PCR, and its TCRdb copy is limited to in-frame clones, with some not included. This table holds around 450,000 clones, about 90% found once. The sample comprised PBMCs or T cells enriched from blood (not recorded which). The receptors shown here come from a woman aged 18-29 years who had recovered from COVID-19. Each CDR3 is given with its conserved first and last residue. The D gene is left open where the match is weak. A row's size may be missing; if present it is once, few, many or a size class.

>TRBJ1-2|-|TRBV4-1|-
TGCGCCAGCAGCCTCCCGGAGGGGACTCCGAGCTATGGCTACACCTTC
CASSLPEGTPSYGYTF
>TRBJ2-2|-|TRBV12-2|-
TGTGCAAGTCGCAAAAGGGGGGGCGCCTGCACCGGGGAGCTGTTTTTT
CASRKRGGACTGELFF
>TRBJ1-1|-|TRBV4-1|TRBD1
TGCGCCAGCAGCCAAGAAAACAGGGGGGGTTCGAACACTGAAGCTTTCTTT
CASSQENRGGSNTEAFF
>TRBJ2-7|-|TRBV10-2|-
TGCGCCAGCAGACTACAGGTAAACTACGAGCAGTACTTC
CASRLQVNYEQYF
>TRBJ1-1|-|TRBV19|TRBD1
TGTGCCAGTACCATAGGGGGACAGGGTAAAGACACTGAAGCTTTCTTT
CASTIGGQGKDTEAFF
>TRBJ2-3|once|TRBV5-4|TRBD2
TGTGCCAGCAGCCCCGGACTAGCGGGGGTGAGCACAGATACGCAGTATTTT
CASSPGLAGVSTDTQYF
>TRBJ1-2|-|TRBV14|TRBD1
TGTGCCAGCAGCCCCGGCCCTCCTTTGAGACAGGGGGCCAGAGGCTACACCTTC
CASSPGPPLRQGARGYTF
>TRBJ1-1|-|TRBV3-1/TRBV3-2|-
TGTGCCAGCAGCCAAAGATATGACACACTTGAAGCTTTCTTT
CASSQRYDTLEAFF
>TRBJ2-5|-|TRBV11-2|-
TGTGCCAGCAGCTTAGAGAGACAAGAGACCCAGTACTTC
CASSLERQETQYF
>TRBJ2-5|-|TRBV3-1/TRBV3-2|TRBD2
TGTGCCAGCAGCCCCCTGAGCTGGCGGGGGTCTCTCGAAGAGACCCAGTACTTC
CASSPLSWRGSLEETQYF
>TRBJ2-3|-|TRBV7-6|TRBD1
TGTGCCAGCAGCCCTGGGACAGGGGAGACAGATACGCAGTATTTT
CASSPGTGETDTQYF
>TRBJ2-7|-|TRBV18|-
TGTGCCAGCTCACCCACCGGGCCGCGGGGCCCCTACGAGCAGTACTTC
CASSPTGPRGPYEQYF
>TRBJ2-3|few|TRBV10-2|TRBD2
TGCGCCAGCTCGTCATCCGGGACTAGCGGGGGGAGCACAGATACGCAGTATTTT
CASSSSGTSGGSTDTQYF
>TRBJ1-1|-|TRBV7-3|-
TGTGCCAGCAGCTCTCAACGGGTTGTGGAGGGGAACACTGAAGCTTTCTTT
CASSSQRVVEGNTEAFF
>TRBJ2-3|-|TRBV5-1|TRBD1
TGCGCCAGCAGCCAACCCGGGACAGGGGAAGATACGCAGTATTTT
CASSQPGTGEDTQYF
>TRBJ2-1|-|TRBV5-4|TRBD1
TGTGCCAGCAGCTCCACTCGGGACAGGGGGAACAATGAGCAGTTCTTC
CASSSTRDRGNNEQFF
>TRBJ2-5|-|TRBV7-9|-
TGTGCCAGCAGCTTTAGAGAGACCCAGTACTTC
CASSFRETQYF
>TRBJ1-1|few|TRBV2|-
TGTGCCAGCAGCAAACAGGAACGTGGGGTTACTGAAGCTTTCTTT
CASSKQERGVTEAFF
>TRBJ2-5|once|TRBV4-1|TRBD1
TGCGCCAGCAGCCGACGCTCACAGGGGAGAGAGACCCAGTACTTC
CASSRRSQGRETQYF
>TRBJ2-3|-|TRBV10-3|-
TGTGCCATCAGTGAAAGGGGCGTAAGAGATACGCAGTATTTT
CAISERGVRDTQYF
>TRBJ2-7|-|TRBV28|TRBD1
TGTGCCAGCACCCGACCGTACAGGGGCAAGCCCTACGAGCAGTACTTC
CASTRPYRGKPYEQYF
>TRBJ1-2|few|TRBV19|TRBD1
TGTGCCAGTAGTCCGGGCGGACAGGGTGGCTATGGCTACACCTTC
CASSPGGQGGYGYTF
>TRBJ2-2|-|TRBV5-5|-
TGTGCCAGCAGCTTGGCAGGGTCAGGTACCGGGGAGCTGTTTTTT
CASSLAGSGTGELFF
>TRBJ1-2|-|TRBV2|-
TGTGCCAGCTTAACACCCCGTTCCAGGAACTATGGCTACACCTTC
CASLTPRSRNYGYTF
>TRBJ2-5|-|TRBV30|-
TGTGCCTGGAGTGGGGCCATTCAAGAGACCCAGTACTTC
CAWSGAIQETQYF
>TRBJ1-5|-|TRBV4-1|TRBD1
TGCGCCAGCAGCCAAGATGACAGGGAGTGGAGCAATCAGCCCCAGCATTTT
CASSQDDREWSNQPQHF
>TRBJ1-5|-|TRBV2|-
TGTGCCAGCAGTTCGGTGGGCAATCAGCCCCAGCATTTT
CASSSVGNQPQHF